The 10 T cell receptor beta chains below come from one sample, sequenced in a study of identifying expanded T cells in peripheral blood. Sequencing used immunoSEQ multiplex PCR; TCRdb keeps in-frame clones, though not all of them. The table includes approximately 80,000 clones, 84% detected once. Sequenced: blood. The receptors were gathered from a person between 18 and 70 years old in good health.

The chain employs TRBV4-1 and TRBJ2-3, with D possibly matching TRBD2 (6 bases). Germline CDR1 is MGHRA and CDR2 is YSYEKL. The CDR3 extends over 14 amino acids. The V end lost 0 bases, the J end lost 6 bases, and 10 bases lay between the germline ends. As DNA, the CDR3 is TGCGCCAGCAGCCAAGATACGACTAGGGATACGCAGTATTTT. Its translation is CASSQDTTRDTQYF.

The CDR3 DNA is TGTGCCAGCAGCACCACCGGGACTAGCGGGAGGAGTTACTTC. This sequence encodes CASSTTGTSGRSYF. The chain recombines TRBV7-3 with TRBJ2-7; TRBD2 matches 15 bases. Germline CDR1 and CDR2: SGHTA and FQGTGA. The J segment lost 13 bases and the V segment lost 5 bases, leaving 9 bases of the junction unmatched. The CDR3 loop spans 14 amino acids.

The chain recombines TRBV13 with TRBJ2-1; 14 bases are a match to TRBD2. This CDR3 spans 18 amino acids. Germline V gives CDR1 PRHDT, CDR2 FYEKMQ (reference sequence). The trim removed 5 bases at V and 1 base at J, leaving 7 bases unmatched. CDR3 region: CASSNLGTSGSSYNEQFF. CDR3 DNA: TGTGCCAGCAGCAATCTTGGGACTAGCGGGAGTTCCTACAATGAGCAGTTCTTC.

Here the CDR3 DNA reads TGTGCCAGCAGCGGCGGCCGCAATGAAAAACTGTTTTTT. Translation: CASSGGRNEKLFF. The V gene is TRBV7-9, the J gene TRBJ1-4; D not resolved. The CDR3 length is 13 residues. The germline V gene has CDR1 SEHNR and CDR2 FQNEAQ (reference sequence). V was trimmed by 5 bases and J by 5 bases, leaving 9 bases between them.

This chain joins TRBV28 and TRBJ1-2; 8 bases are shared with TRBD1. CDR3 length: 14 amino acids. The germline V gene has CDR1 MDHEN and CDR2 SYDVKM. After removal of 5 bases from V and 4 bases from J, the junction contained 6 bases not matched to a gene. The CDR3 nucleotides are TGTGCCAGCAGTGACAGGGGTTTTGGCTATGGCTACACCTTC. Protein product: CASSDRGFGYGYTF.

The chain carries TRBV10-3 and TRBJ2-7, with 10 bases identical to TRBD2. The CDR3 is 18 amino acids. Germline CDR1 is ENHRY and CDR2 is SYGVKD. Trimming cost V 4 bases and J 6 bases; bases outside gene matches: 18. This chain's CDR3 is CAISGVQGGGTSGAEQYF. The CDR3 bases are TGTGCCATCAGTGGTGTACAGGGCGGGGGTACTAGCGGGGCCGAGCAGTACTTC.

This rearrangement joins TRBV19 to TRBJ2-1, with D perhaps matching TRBD2 (6 bases). The CDR3 spans 15 residues. Between the trimmed V and J ends, which lost 3 bases and 6 bases, there was a span of 15 bases. In germline, CDR1 is LNHDA, CDR2 SQIVND (reference sequence). CDR3 in amino acids: CASSIGGGSSNEQFF. The CDR3 DNA sequence: TGTGCCAGTAGTATTGGGGGAGGATCTTCCAATGAGCAGTTCTTC.

This chain joins TRBV28 and TRBJ1-5; TRBD1 might be the D (5 bases). Germline lookup yields CDR1 MDHEN and CDR2 SYDVKM. Trimming cost V 6 bases and J 2 bases, with 14 bases left between them. This CDR3 is 15 amino acids long. CDR3 bases: TGTGCCAGCAGCCCCTCGGGGCCAGGCAATCAGCCCCAGCATTTT. It translates to CASSPSGPGNQPQHF.

This clone was observed once. This chain uses TRBV28 with TRBJ2-5; the match to TRBD2 covers 7 bases. The ends lost 5 bases at V and 7 bases at J; junction bases unmatched: 16. This CDR3 spans 16 amino acids. Germline assignment: CDR1 MDHEN and CDR2 SYDVKM. This chain's CDR3 is CASSDPRRGEVRTQYF. The CDR3 DNA sequence: TGTGCCAGCAGTGACCCTCGACGGGGGGAGGTGAGGACCCAGTACTTC.

This chain joins TRBV19 and TRBJ2-2; 12 bases align to TRBD2. V gave up 5 bases and J gave up 6 bases; unmatched junction bases: 1. This CDR3 contains 14 residues. Germline V CDR1 and CDR2: LNHDA, SQIVND (reference sequence). The CDR3 DNA follows: TGTGCCAGTAGTGGACTAGCGGGATCCGGGGAGCTGTTTTTT. Translating gives CASSGLAGSGELFF. The full variable domain, rest sourced from reference TRBV19 and TRBJ2-2, is DGGITQSPKYLFRKEGQNVTLSCEQNLNHDAMYWYRQDPGQGLRLIYYSQIVNDFQKGDIAEGYSVSREKKESFPLTVTSAQKNPTAFYLCASSGLAGSGELFFGEGSRLTVL.